The sequence of this T cell receptor (beta chain) was determined in a study of cytomegalovirus exposure and HLA in healthy donors. It was with 60 Vbeta and 13 Jbeta primers that the PCR ran. TCRdb's table, derived via immunoSEQ multiplex PCR, lists solely in-frame clones and lacks some. The table records fewer than 130,000 clones, approximately 66% of them present only once. This CDR3 contains 13 residues. In germline, CDR1 is MDHEN, CDR2 SYDVKM. Study-level points and caveats: In presence/absence analyses, roughly uniform sequencing depth across donors was assumed.

As concerns this clone: The antigen is undetermined. A junction boundary mismatches the germline segment, possibly from a read error.

This rearrangement joins TRBV28 to TRBJ2-7; 7 nucleotides agree with TRBD1. Sequences were obtained from PBMCs. The sequence was collected from a man in his forties in good health and CMV-seropositive. This CDR3 reads CASSSPGTASMNF. Here the CDR3 DNA reads TGTGCCAGCAGTTCCCCCGGGACAGCCTCCATGAACTTC.